This entry features one TCR beta chain sequence. Ten or more counts support this clonotype. Its target antigen remains unknown. Per-base qualities were not stored, and no clone one base away is much larger. Donors were a few dozen systemically healthy Caucasian individuals from Russia aged 6 to 90 years. Each donor gave 8 to 10 milliliters of peripheral blood, collected into EDTA-treated Vacutainer tubes. PBMCs were isolated by Ficoll-Paque density-gradient centrifugation, with at least 7 million obtained per sample. Trizol reagent was used to extract total RNA from the PBMCs, yielding at least 6 micrograms per sample. For every donor, flow cytometry on a PBMC aliquot measured the percentage of naive CD45RAhigh/CD27high T cells. The library came from 5' RACE. This sample was sequenced with an Illumina HiSeq 2500. A second PCR of 7 to 11 cycles was run with a J-beta primer mix and a sample-barcoded 5' primer. A template-switch 5' adaptor carrying 12 random nucleotides introduced a unique molecular identifier onto each TCR beta cDNA molecule. Each sample yielded at least 2.5 million CDR3-containing paired-end reads. First-strand cDNA was synthesized from all RNA with the Mint cDNA synthesis kit, primed by a TRBC-specific oligonucleotide. After uracil-DNA glycosylase treatment, a first 18-cycle PCR used universal primers M1SS and BC2_uni_R on all cDNA. Processing in the source paper ran as follows. For normalization, 1 million high-quality reads were randomly selected from each sample, with every read carrying a distinct molecular identifier. Instead of being binned into consensus sequences, reads with shared molecular identifiers were discarded. MiTCR, set to a Q25 quality threshold and the strictest error-elimination algorithm, was used for CDR3 identification, clonotype clustering and error correction. A nonparametric unseen species model using Euler transformation provided a lower-bound estimate of total TCR beta diversity. TCRdb's own reprocessing of the public reads used fastp at Q25 and MiXCR and kept productive beta chains. Rows with one shared CDR3 protein collapse into an entry with the most common genes and DNA. The V and J calls here are based on TCRdb, not the publication. For this sample there are around 870,000 distinct CDR3 sequences; 25% to 30% appear just once. The top ten clonotypes cover approximately 15% of the sample.

The data originate from a study of blood T cells in healthy people across ages (dated by TCRdb to 2013 to 2016). Notes on the research overall: In model experiments, template switching captured roughly one uniquely barcoded TCR beta cDNA molecule for every two T cells. The study measured age-related changes in TCR beta repertoire diversity using deep sequencing normalized with unique cDNA molecular identifiers. Donors were grouped into four age groups: young (average roughly 15 years), middle-aged (39), aged (about 59) and long-lived (about 90). To avoid experimental bias, donors of different ages were spread randomly across the sequencing lanes. Two additional independent replicas of 1 million unique cDNA reads from the same blood draw were analyzed for two donors (one aged 18 to 30 and one aged 80 or older).

The research as a whole found: Donor CMV infection status was unknown, potentially confounding age-related changes in expanded clonotypes. The long-lived group showed more naive CD4+ T cells, fewer expanded clones and increased TCR diversity than the aged group, suggesting age selection. The percentage of naive T cells measured by flow cytometry correlated strongly with observed TCR beta diversity. As age increased, observed TCR beta diversity per million T cells dropped in a roughly linear way, and a significant reduction was already evident by age 40. Bulk unsorted PBMC profiling prevented conclusive comparison of naive and antigen-experienced compartments. Estimates of total diversity based on one million sequenced T cells were considered lower bounds and underestimates.

Measured from the cysteine to the phenylalanine, the CDR3 is 16 residues long. The only DNA kept is the CDR3, 48 bases in frame from the first base. The germline V gene yields LGHNA for CDR1 and YSLEER for CDR2. V drops 0 bases and J drops 4 bases, leaving 15 bases in between. The sequence derives from a woman aged 80 or over in good health. The receptor chain draws on TRBV4-3 and TRBJ1-2; a tentative D call is TRBD1 (5 bases match). The sample was blood. The CDR3 region reads CASSQDIAGLSYGYTF. Read as DNA, the sequence is TGCGCCAGCAGCCAAGATATTGCGGGGCTGAGCTATGGCTACACCTTC.